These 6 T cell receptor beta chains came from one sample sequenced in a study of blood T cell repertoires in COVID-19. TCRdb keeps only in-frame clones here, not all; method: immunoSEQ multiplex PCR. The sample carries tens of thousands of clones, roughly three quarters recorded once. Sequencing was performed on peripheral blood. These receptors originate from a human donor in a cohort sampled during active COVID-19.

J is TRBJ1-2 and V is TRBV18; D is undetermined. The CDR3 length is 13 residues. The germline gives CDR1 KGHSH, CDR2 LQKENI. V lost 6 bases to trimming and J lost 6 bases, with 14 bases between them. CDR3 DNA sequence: TGTGCCAGCTCGCCCCAGGCGCTGCATGGCTACACCTTC. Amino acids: CASSPQALHGYTF.

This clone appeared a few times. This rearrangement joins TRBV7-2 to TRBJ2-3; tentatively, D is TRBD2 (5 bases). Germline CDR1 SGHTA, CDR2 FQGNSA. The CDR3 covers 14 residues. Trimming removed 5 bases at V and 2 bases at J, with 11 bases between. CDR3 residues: CASSLGGHTDTQYF. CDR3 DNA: TGTGCCAGCAGCCTAGGAGGCCACACAGATACGCAGTATTTT.

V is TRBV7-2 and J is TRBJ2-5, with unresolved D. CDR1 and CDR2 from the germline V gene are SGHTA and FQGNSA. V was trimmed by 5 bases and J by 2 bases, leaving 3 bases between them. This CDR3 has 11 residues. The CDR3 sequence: CASSQQETQYF. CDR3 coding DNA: TGTGCCAGCAGCCAGCAAGAGACCCAGTACTTC.

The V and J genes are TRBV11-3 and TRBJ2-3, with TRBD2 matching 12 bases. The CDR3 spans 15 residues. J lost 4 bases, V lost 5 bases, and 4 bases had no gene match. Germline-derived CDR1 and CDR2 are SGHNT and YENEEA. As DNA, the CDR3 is TGTGCCAGCAGCCTGGGACTAGCGGGTCCAGATACGCAGTATTTT. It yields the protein CASSLGLAGPDTQYF.

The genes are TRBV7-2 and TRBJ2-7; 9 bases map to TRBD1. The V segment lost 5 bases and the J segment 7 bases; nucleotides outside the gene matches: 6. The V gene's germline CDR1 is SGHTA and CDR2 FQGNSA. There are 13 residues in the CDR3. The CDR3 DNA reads TGTGCCAGCAGCCCGGGGACAGGGAGGGAGCAGTACTTC. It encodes CASSPGTGREQYF.

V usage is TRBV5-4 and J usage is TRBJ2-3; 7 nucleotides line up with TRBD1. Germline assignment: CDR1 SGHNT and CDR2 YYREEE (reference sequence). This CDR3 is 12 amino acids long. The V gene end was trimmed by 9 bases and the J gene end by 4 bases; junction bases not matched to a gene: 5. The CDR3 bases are TGTGCCACCACGACAGGGCCAGATACGCAGTATTTT. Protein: CATTTGPDTQYF.